This T cell receptor (beta chain) was found in a study of breast tumors, draining lymph nodes, adjacent tissues. Axillary draining lymph nodes of breast cancer patients supplied the node samples. TCRdb passed the multiplex PCR reads through MiXCR, listing each CDR3 protein once. The sample holds about 140,000 distinct CDR3 sequences, around a third seen once. Looked up from germline, CDR1 is WSHSY and CDR2 is SAAADI. CDR3 length equals 14 residues. V dropped 7 bases and J dropped 7 bases, with 17 bases sitting between them. This clonotype was found many times. This chain joins TRBV10-2 and TRBJ2-1, with D perhaps TRBD2 (6 bases). The sequenced sample consisted of axillary lymph node tissue. This clonotype was obtained from a female donor with breast cancer. Some clones in this sample may be carry-over from other donors' samples. Here the CDR3 reads CASNPPGLRNEQFF. CDR3 DNA: TGCGCCAGCAACCCGCCGGGACTCCGAAATGAGCAGTTCTTC.